The 29 T cell receptor beta chains presented below share a single source sample, sequenced in a study of shared clonotypes between healthy human individuals. Sequencing used immunoSEQ multiplex PCR; TCRdb keeps in-frame clones, though not all of them. The sample comprises some 1.5 million clones, roughly 96% of which are singletons, and roughly 1.2% rests with the top ten. Specimen: naive CD4+ T cells sorted from blood. Subset noted: CD45RA+ positively selected. The source of these receptors is a man younger than 40 in good health.

The J gene is TRBJ2-1, the V gene TRBV14; 10 positions agree with TRBD2. V was clipped by 1 base and J by 4 bases; unmatched bases: 4. The CDR3 is made up of 16 amino acids. The V gene's germline CDR1 is SGHDN and CDR2 FVKESK. The CDR3 nucleotides are TGTGCCAGCAGCCAAGGATGGACTAGCGGTTACAATGAGCAGTTCTTC. Its translation: CASSQGWTSGYNEQFF.

J is TRBJ2-7 and V is TRBV2, with D perhaps given as TRBD1 or TRBD2 (5 bases each). Trimming cost V 4 bases and J 4 bases, with 11 bases left between them. Germline V lookup: CDR1 SNHLY, CDR2 FYNNEI. CDR3 length equals 13 residues. The CDR3 is CASSVGDRYEQYF. The CDR3 nucleotides read TGTGCCAGCAGTGTAGGGGACCGATACGAGCAGTACTTC.

This chain uses TRBV10-2 with TRBJ2-3; D not resolved. V was pared by 5 bases and J by 6 bases, with 9 bases between. The CDR3 contains 12 residues. Looked up from germline, CDR1 is WSHSY and CDR2 is SAAADI. The CDR3 sequence is CASSFSADTQYF. In DNA, the CDR3 is TGCGCCAGCAGTTTTTCCGCGGATACGCAGTATTTT.

This chain connects TRBV18 to TRBJ2-1, with D perhaps TRBD2 (6 bases). Trimming cost V 2 bases and J 0 bases, with 11 bases left between them. Per the germline V gene, CDR1 is KGHSH and CDR2 is LQKENI. This CDR3 is built from 16 residues. CDR3 sequence: CASSPSGRVSYNEQFF. CDR3 nucleotide sequence: TGTGCCAGCTCACCAAGCGGGCGGGTCTCCTACAATGAGCAGTTCTTC.

The V call is TRBV6-6, the J call TRBJ2-7, with D perhaps TRBD2 (6 bases). Germline CDR1 reads MNHNY; CDR2 reads SVGAGI (reference sequence). CDR3 length: 15 residues. V was cut by 1 base and J by 2 bases, with 12 bases left in between. The CDR3 nucleotides are TGTGCCAGCAGTTACTTTGCGGGATCCCCCTACGAGCAGTACTTC. Translating it yields CASSYFAGSPYEQYF.

V is TRBV5-4 and J is TRBJ1-4; D is unclear. The V gene lost 4 bases and the J gene lost 8 bases, with 27 bases spanning the gap. The CDR3 extends over 18 amino acids. CDR1 SGHNT and CDR2 YYREEE come from the germline V gene (reference sequence). The DNA of the CDR3 is TGTGCCAGCAGCCAAGAGTGGTTGAAGGCCTTCCGGAGGGAAAAACTGTTTTTT. Amino acids: CASSQEWLKAFRREKLFF.

CDR3 nucleotide sequence: TGTGCCAGCAGTAGGGACACGGTCCCATACGAGCAGTACTTC. Its translation: CASSRDTVPYEQYF. The V call is TRBV28, the J call TRBJ2-7; a weak D match, TRBD1 (6 bases). Germline V gives CDR1 MDHEN, CDR2 SYDVKM. The CDR3 extends over 14 amino acids. The V end was cut by 5 bases, the J end by 4 bases, with 15 bases between.

Note on this clone: The sample has other DNA sequences that encode this CDR3 too. This chain links TRBV6-1 with TRBJ2-7; the D gene could be TRBD1 or TRBD2 (5 bases each). The CDR3 length is 14 residues. CDR1 MNHNS and CDR2 SASEGT come from the germline V gene. Trimming left V 1 base short and J 0 bases short, with 7 bases between. CDR3 loop: CASSEGGGSYEQYF. In DNA form, the CDR3 reads TGTGCCAGCAGTGAAGGTGGGGGCTCCTACGAGCAGTACTTC.

The chain is built from TRBV4-1 and TRBJ2-2; 16 nucleotides agree with TRBD2. Per germline, CDR1 MGHRA and CDR2 YSYEKL. After removal of 1 base from V and 5 bases from J, the junction contained 10 bases not matched to a gene. This CDR3 has 20 amino acids. The CDR3 here is CASSQGLGLAGGRSTGELFF. The CDR3 DNA sequence: TGCGCCAGCAGCCAAGGCCTGGGACTAGCGGGAGGGCGTAGTACCGGGGAGCTGTTTTTT.

The genes are TRBV7-8 and TRBJ2-7; TRBD1 aligns across 8 bases. This CDR3 spans 16 amino acids. The V gene's germline CDR1 is SGHVS and CDR2 FQNEAQ. The V segment lost 2 bases and the J segment 3 bases; nucleotides outside the gene matches: 9. The CDR3 here is CASSLSPTGGIYEQYF. Written as DNA, the CDR3 is TGTGCCAGCAGCTTATCCCCAACAGGGGGAATCTACGAGCAGTACTTC.

As concerns this clone: This same CDR3 is encoded by further DNA sequences in the sample. As DNA, the CDR3 is TGTGCCAGCTCACCCCCGACGGCCTACGAGCAGTACTTC. This encodes CASSPPTAYEQYF. V usage is TRBV18 and J usage is TRBJ2-7; the D is unclear. V was cut by 3 bases and J by 2 bases, with 8 bases left in between. The CDR3 spans 13 residues. CDR1 and CDR2 from the germline V gene are KGHSH and LQKENI.

This clone was counted once. This chain joins TRBV28 and TRBJ2-7, with 9 bases that match TRBD1. Unmatched junction bases numbered 6, after V lost 7 bases and J lost 2 bases. Germline V gene lookup returns CDR1 MDHEN and CDR2 SYDVKM. CDR3 size: 14 residues. CDR3 in DNA: TGTGCCAGCACTATTAGGACAGGGGCCTACGAGCAGTACTTC. Translating gives CASTIRTGAYEQYF.

The V and J genes are TRBV6-1 and TRBJ1-5; D gene ambiguous. Trimming pared 8 bases from V and 0 bases from J, leaving 11 bases between. Germline V gene lookup returns CDR1 MNHNS and CDR2 SASEGT. CDR3 length: 14 amino acids. The CDR3 spells CASLRDNSNQPQHF. CDR3 coding DNA: TGTGCCAGCTTAAGGGATAATAGCAATCAGCCCCAGCATTTT.

V and J are TRBV18 and TRBJ2-7, with 9 bases matching TRBD1. The CDR3 consists of 14 residues. The J segment lost 6 bases and the V segment lost 4 bases, leaving 7 bases of the junction unmatched. Germline lookup yields CDR1 KGHSH and CDR2 LQKENI. In DNA form, the CDR3 reads TGTGCCAGCTCACTCGACAGGGGGTACAGCGAGCAGTACTTC. Encoded protein: CASSLDRGYSEQYF.

The rearrangement links TRBV7-3 to TRBJ2-1, with 13 bases matching TRBD2. The J segment lost 8 bases and the V segment lost 5 bases, leaving 9 bases of the junction unmatched. This CDR3 has 16 amino acids. The germline V gene encodes CDR1 SGHTA and CDR2 FQGTGA. DNA for the CDR3: TGTGCCAGCAGCCCCCGACTAGCGGGAGGTCTGCATGAGCAGTTCTTC. Protein: CASSPRLAGGLHEQFF. Together with reference TRBV7-3 and TRBJ2-1, the CDR3 gives the full variable domain: GAGVSQTPSNKVTEKGKYVELRCDPISGHTALYWYRQSLGQGPEFLIYFQGTGAADDSGLPNDRFFAVRPEGSVSTLKIQRTERGDSAVYLCASSPRLAGGLHEQFFGPGTRLTVL.

J is TRBJ2-7 and V is TRBV29-1; D is unclear. The CDR3 totals 12 residues. Germline loops: CDR1 SQVTM, CDR2 ANQGSEA. V shed 4 bases and J shed 3 bases, with 10 bases lying between them. CDR3 nucleotides: TGCAGCGTTGTCTTTGGCCGCTACGAGCAGTACTTC. This sequence encodes CSVVFGRYEQYF.

This clone has only one observation. V gene TRBV9 combines with J gene TRBJ2-3; TRBD2 is a possible D gene (6 bases). The CDR3 spans 17 residues. Germline assignment: CDR1 SGDLS and CDR2 YYNGEE. The V gene lost 0 bases and the J gene lost 5 bases, with 19 bases spanning the gap. The CDR3 is CASSVVGSGPLGDTQYF. DNA for the CDR3: TGTGCCAGCAGCGTAGTAGGTAGCGGACCTCTTGGAGATACGCAGTATTTT.

V is TRBV28 and J is TRBJ1-5; D might be TRBD1 (5 bases). The CDR3 consists of 16 residues. V lost 6 bases and J 2 bases, leaving 17 bases between the germline ends. Germline CDR1 MDHEN, CDR2 SYDVKM. Here the CDR3 reads CASREQVVGGNQPQHF. For the CDR3, the DNA is TGTGCCAGCAGAGAACAGGTAGTAGGCGGCAATCAGCCCCAGCATTTT. Full variable domain (outside the CDR3, taken from reference TRBV28 and TRBJ1-5): DVKVTQSSRYLVKRTGEKVFLECVQDMDHENMFWYRQDPGLGLRLIYFSYDVKMKEKGDIPEGYSVSREKKERFSLILESASTNQTSMYLCASREQVVGGNQPQHFGDGTRLSIL.

The chain couples TRBV7-2 to TRBJ2-3; 9 positions agree with TRBD2. The ends lost 6 bases at V and 4 bases at J; junction bases unmatched: 8. The CDR3 loop spans 15 amino acids. From germline, CDR1 is SGHTA and CDR2 FQGNSA. The CDR3, as DNA: TGTGCCAGCAGTCCGAGCGGGAGGAGCGCAGATACGCAGTATTTT. Translated, it gives CASSPSGRSADTQYF.

This clone came up once. The chain carries TRBV28 and TRBJ2-1; D is unresolved. The V gene's germline CDR1 is MDHEN and CDR2 SYDVKM. This CDR3 comprises 12 residues. Trimming removed 6 bases at V and 9 bases at J, with 12 bases between. Written as DNA, the CDR3 is TGTGCCAGCAGCCAGATCCGGATTGAGCAGTTCTTC. Translated: CASSQIRIEQFF. Using reference TRBV28 and TRBJ2-1 for the parts outside the CDR3, the full variable domain is DVKVTQSSRYLVKRTGEKVFLECVQDMDHENMFWYRQDPGLGLRLIYFSYDVKMKEKGDIPEGYSVSREKKERFSLILESASTNQTSMYLCASSQIRIEQFFGPGTRLTVL.

This rearrangement joins TRBV6-1 to TRBJ2-3; D gene unclear. The CDR3 consists of 13 residues. The germline V gene encodes CDR1 MNHNS and CDR2 SASEGT. V lost 4 bases and J lost 3, with 8 bases in between. DNA of the CDR3: TGTGCCAGCAGTGGGCGAAGGACAGATACGCAGTATTTT. It encodes CASSGRRTDTQYF.

V is TRBV5-1 and J is TRBJ2-7; D ambiguous. The germline V and J ends were trimmed by 6 bases and 1 base, with 11 bases remaining between them. This CDR3 comprises 13 residues. CDR1 SGHRS and CDR2 YFSETQ come from the germline V gene. In nucleotides, the CDR3 is TGCGCCAGCAAACATGGAAGTTCCTACGAGCAGTACTTC. It is translated as CASKHGSSYEQYF.

For this clone: Compared with germline, one end of the junction differs, possibly owing to a read error. V and J are TRBV6-1 and TRBJ1-4; D gene uncertain. The germline gives CDR1 MNHNS, CDR2 SASEGT. The CDR3 is made up of 14 amino acids. The CDR3 is CASREGSANEKLFF. CDR3 bases: TGTGCCAGCAGGGAAGGGTCGGCTAATGAAAAACTGTTTTTT.

The CDR3 bases are TGTGCCAGTAGCCGGGCGGTAGCGGAAGAGACCCAGTACTTC. It codes for CASSRAVAEETQYF. The J gene is TRBJ2-5, the V gene TRBV19; D is possibly TRBD2 (6 bases). The CDR3 extends over 14 amino acids. V lost 6 bases to trimming and J lost 3 bases, with 14 bases between them. Germline CDR1 reads LNHDA; CDR2 reads SQIVND (reference sequence).

This chain connects TRBV19 to TRBJ2-2; TRBD1 matches at 8 bases. The V segment lost 5 bases and the J segment 4 bases; nucleotides outside the gene matches: 9. In germline, CDR1 is LNHDA, CDR2 SQIVND (reference sequence). This CDR3 has 16 amino acids. The CDR3 sequence: CASSPLDRGGTGELFF. The CDR3 DNA sequence: TGTGCCAGTAGTCCGCTTGACAGGGGAGGCACCGGGGAGCTGTTTTTT.

Of note for this clone: Other DNA variants within this sample encode the same CDR3. The chain uses TRBV6-5 and TRBJ2-1, with TRBD2 as a possible D gene (6 bases). The V end lost 0 bases, the J end lost 4 bases, and 10 bases lay between the germline ends. The CDR3 is 15 amino acids. The germline gives CDR1 MNHEY, CDR2 SVGAGI. Written as DNA, the CDR3 is TGTGCCAGCAGTTACTCCCGCGGGGCTTACAATGAGCAGTTCTTC. This sequence encodes CASSYSRGAYNEQFF.

Only one count was recorded for this clone. CDR3 protein: CASSPRQGFNHGGSYF. The CDR3 DNA reads TGTGCCAGCAGTCCTAGACAGGGCTTCAATCATGGGGGGTCATATTTT. The chain combines TRBV6-6 with TRBJ1-3; TRBD1 aligns across 7 bases. CDR3 length equals 16 residues. The V segment lost 5 bases and the J segment 15 bases; nucleotides outside the gene matches: 22. The germline V gene has CDR1 MNHNY and CDR2 SVGAGI (reference sequence).

This clone was counted a single time. This chain joins TRBV6-6 and TRBJ1-2; possible D gene TRBD1, 6 bases. This CDR3 region has 15 residues. Looked up from germline, CDR1 is MNHNY and CDR2 is SVGAGI (reference sequence). With 4 bases removed from V and 4 bases from J, the gap between germline ends came to 16 bases. CDR3 DNA: TGTGCCAGCAGTTCTGGCACAGGGCTCGGCTATGGCTACACCTTC. This translates into CASSSGTGLGYGYTF.

This chain links TRBV18 with TRBJ1-1; D may be TRBD1 (6 bases). CDR1 is KGHSH, CDR2 LQKENI, per germline. Trimming cost V 3 bases and J 4 bases, with 15 bases left between them. The CDR3 contains 15 residues. The CDR3 loop reads CASSPPGGLSTEAFF. The CDR3 DNA sequence: TGTGCCAGCTCACCTCCCGGGGGGCTTAGCACTGAAGCTTTCTTT.